This T cell receptor (beta chain) was sequenced in a study of response to subunit inactivated influenza vaccine. General observations from the study: After each seasonal influenza vaccination, few new T cells are recruited, the authors suggested.

Each CDR3 protein is one row after TCRdb ran MiXCR on the RT-PCR reads. The profile shows approximately 170,000 distinct CDR3 sequences, roughly 14% of them singletons. Trimming took 3 bases from V and 4 from J, leaving 10 bases between them. This CDR3 has 14 residues. Details on this clonotype: Its antigen remains unidentified.

This sequence joins TRBV12-3 or TRBV12-4 and TRBJ1-5, with a weak D call TRBD1 (6 bases). The material sequenced was CD8+ T cells sorted from PBMCs, taken more than 4 days after vaccination. The receptor comes from a man aged 50 or older who received an inactivated influenza vaccine. CDR3 DNA sequence: TGTGCCAGCAGTTTTAGGACAGTAAATCAGCCCCAGCATTTT. This sequence encodes CASSFRTVNQPQHF.